This passage covers 8 T cell receptor beta chains from one sample sequenced in a study of monozygotic twins with inflammatory bowel disease. TCRdb re-called the 5' RACE reads and shows each CDR3 protein once, DNA omitted. The sample holds approximately 400,000 distinct CDR3 sequences. The sequenced material came from blood. The receptors here all came from a human donor with ulcerative colitis or Crohn's disease, or a healthy co-twin of an affected twin (not recorded which).

The chain uses TRBV4-1 and TRBJ2-5; the TCRdb D gene call, TRBD1, has no DNA to confirm it. The V gene's germline CDR1 is MGHRA and CDR2 YSYEKL. CDR3 length equals 17 residues. The CDR3 protein is CASSQGGRQGLRETQYF.

The CDR3 here is CASSDSKSGNTIYF. The chain carries TRBV12-3 or TRBV12-4 and TRBJ1-3; the TCRdb D gene call, TRBD1, has no DNA to confirm it. CDR3 length equals 14 residues.

This chain joins TRBV6-1 and TRBJ2-6; TCRdb designates TRBD1, a call that cannot be tested without DNA. Germline V gene data show CDR1 as MNHNS and CDR2 as SASEGT. The CDR3 sequence is 15 residues long. The CDR3 here is CASRVQASGANVLTF.

The chain combines TRBV28 with TRBJ2-1. The CDR3 is made up of 13 amino acids. Germline CDR1 is MDHEN and CDR2 is SYDVKM. The CDR3 loop is CASSLPIHNEQFF. The full variable domain, in which reference TRBV28 and TRBJ2-1 provide the parts outside the CDR3, is DVKVTQSSRYLVKRTGEKVFLECVQDMDHENMFWYRQDPGLGLRLIYFSYDVKMKEKGDIPEGYSVSREKKERFSLILESASTNQTSMYLCASSLPIHNEQFFGPGTRLTVL.

The chain is built from TRBV12-3 or TRBV12-4 and TRBJ2-7; TCRdb proposes TRBD2, but this gene call is untestable without DNA. The CDR3 has 14 residues. The CDR3 spells CASSLIGASGEQYF.

The chain carries TRBV30 and TRBJ2-7; without DNA, the TCRdb call of TRBD1 cannot be checked. The CDR3 covers 14 residues. Germline V gene lookup returns CDR1 GTSNPN and CDR2 SVGIG (reference sequence). CDR3 residues: CAWSSGTGSYEQYF.

V and J are TRBV20-1 and TRBJ2-7; TCRdb returns TRBD2, unconfirmable since there is no DNA. Per germline, CDR1 DFQATT and CDR2 SNEGSKA (reference sequence). The CDR3 spans 16 residues. The CDR3 loop is CSARGTSGSSSYEQYF.

The rearrangement joins TRBV15 to TRBJ2-7; TCRdb calls TRBD2, which cannot be checked without DNA. The germline V gene has CDR1 LNHNV and CDR2 YYDKDF (reference sequence). The CDR3 runs to 17 residues. CDR3: CATSRPGLAGVAYEQYF.